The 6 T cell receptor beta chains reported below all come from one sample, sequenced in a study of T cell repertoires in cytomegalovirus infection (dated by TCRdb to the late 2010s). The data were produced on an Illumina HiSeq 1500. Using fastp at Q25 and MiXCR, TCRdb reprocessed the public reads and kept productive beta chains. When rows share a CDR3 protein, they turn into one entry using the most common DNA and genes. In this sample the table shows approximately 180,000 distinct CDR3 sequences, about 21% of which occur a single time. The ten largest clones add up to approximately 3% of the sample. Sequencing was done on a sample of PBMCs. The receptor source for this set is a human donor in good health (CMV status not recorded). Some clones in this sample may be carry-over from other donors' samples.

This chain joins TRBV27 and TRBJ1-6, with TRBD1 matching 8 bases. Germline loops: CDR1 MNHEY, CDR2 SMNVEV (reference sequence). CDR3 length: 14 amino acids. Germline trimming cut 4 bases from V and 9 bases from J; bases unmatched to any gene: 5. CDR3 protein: CASSWTGPGSPLHF. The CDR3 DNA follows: TGTGCCAGCAGTTGGACAGGGCCTGGTTCACCCCTCCACTTT.

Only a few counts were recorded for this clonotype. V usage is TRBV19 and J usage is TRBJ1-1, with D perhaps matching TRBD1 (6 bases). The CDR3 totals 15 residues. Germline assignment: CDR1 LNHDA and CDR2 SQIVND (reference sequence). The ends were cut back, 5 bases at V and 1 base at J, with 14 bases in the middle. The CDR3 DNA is TGTGCCAGTAGTGCCGCCGGGACAACGAACACTGAAGCTTTCTTT. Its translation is CASSAAGTTNTEAFF.

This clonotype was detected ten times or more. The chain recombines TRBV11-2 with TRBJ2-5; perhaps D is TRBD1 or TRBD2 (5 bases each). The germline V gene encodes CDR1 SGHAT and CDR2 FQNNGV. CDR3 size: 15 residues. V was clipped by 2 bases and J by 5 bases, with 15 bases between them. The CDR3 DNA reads TGTGCCAGCAGCTTAATAGGGGCCGCGGGCGAGACCCAGTACTTC. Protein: CASSLIGAAGETQYF.

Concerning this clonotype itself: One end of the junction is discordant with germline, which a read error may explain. The CDR3 DNA reads as TGTGCCCGCAGAACAGTTTCTCACGAGCAGTACTTC. Translating gives CARRTVSHEQYF. The gene calls are TRBV6-8 and TRBJ2-7; unclear D gene. Per the germline V gene, CDR1 is MNHGY and CDR2 is SAAAGT. This CDR3 has 12 residues.

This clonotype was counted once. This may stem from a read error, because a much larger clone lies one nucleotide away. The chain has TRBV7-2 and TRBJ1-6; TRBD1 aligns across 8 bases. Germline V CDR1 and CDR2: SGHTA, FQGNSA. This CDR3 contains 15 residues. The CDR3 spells CDSSTGTRGLSPLHF. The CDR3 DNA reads TGTGACAGCAGCACCGGGACCAGGGGGCTTTCACCCCTCCACTTT.

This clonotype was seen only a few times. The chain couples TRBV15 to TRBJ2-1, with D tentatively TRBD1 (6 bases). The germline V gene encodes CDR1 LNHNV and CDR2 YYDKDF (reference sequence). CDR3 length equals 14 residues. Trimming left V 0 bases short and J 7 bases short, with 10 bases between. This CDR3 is CATSRDLQGNEQFF. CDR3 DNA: TGTGCCACCAGCAGAGATCTTCAGGGGAATGAGCAGTTCTTC.